What follows are 10 T cell receptor beta chains derived from one specimen sequenced in a study of cytomegalovirus exposure and HLA in healthy donors. It was with 60 Vbeta and 13 Jbeta primers that the PCR ran. TCRdb keeps only in-frame clones here, not all; method: immunoSEQ multiplex PCR. The table lists 100,000 to 150,000 clones, 81% of them singletons. The sample comprised PBMCs. The receptors come from a woman in her twenties or thirties in good health and CMV-seronegative.

The chain uses TRBV1 and TRBJ2-3; TRBD2, the D gene given by the table, was not confirmed from the DNA. TRBV1 is labeled a pseudogene. The CDR3 has 21 amino acids. The CDR3 coding sequence is TGCACCAGCAGCCCCACGGTACCGCCGGGACTAGCGGGAGGCAGCACAGATACGCAGTATTTT. Protein sequence: CTSSPTVPPGLAGGSTDTQYF.

The rearrangement uses TRBV6-5 and TRBJ1-3; unclear D gene. Trimming stripped 0 bases from V and 4 bases from J, with 10 bases between. The length of the CDR3 is 15 residues. CDR1 is MNHEY and CDR2 is SVGAGI in the germline V gene. The chain's CDR3 is CASSYSPVYGNTIYF. The CDR3 nucleotides are TGTGCCAGCAGTTACTCACCAGTTTACGGAAACACCATATATTTT.

This rearrangement joins TRBV7-2 to TRBJ2-5; 7 bases align to TRBD2. Germline V gene sequence: CDR1 SGHTA, CDR2 FQGNSA. This CDR3 has 15 residues. Germline trimming cut 4 bases from V and 3 bases from J; bases unmatched to any gene: 8. The CDR3 sequence: CASSSHAGVEETQYF. The CDR3 region has the DNA TGTGCCAGCAGCTCCCACGCGGGAGTGGAAGAGACCCAGTACTTC.

The rearrangement joins TRBV10-3 to TRBJ2-2; D is unclear. The CDR3 consists of 13 residues. Looked up from germline, CDR1 is ENHRY and CDR2 is SYGVKD. V lost 10 bases and J lost 2, with 11 bases in between. Written as DNA, the CDR3 is TGTGCCACCCATCTAGTAAACACCGGGGAGCTGTTTTTT. Residues: CATHLVNTGELFF.

The chain employs TRBV6-1 and TRBJ1-1; D unclear. Trimming pared 2 bases from V and 2 bases from J, leaving 9 bases between. The length of the CDR3 is 14 residues. CDR1 and CDR2 from the germline V gene are MNHNS and SASEGT. Here the CDR3 reads CASSERRINTEAFF. DNA for the CDR3: TGTGCCAGCAGTGAACGTCGTATTAACACTGAAGCTTTCTTT.

The V gene is TRBV6-6, the J gene TRBJ1-3; possible D gene TRBD1, 6 bases. Trimming took 6 bases from V and 2 from J, leaving 14 bases between them. Germline V gene lookup returns CDR1 MNHNY and CDR2 SVGAGI (reference sequence). The CDR3 extends over 15 amino acids. Here the CDR3 DNA reads TGTGCCAGCAGCCCGAGGGGGGGAGCTGGAAACACCATATATTTT. Translating it yields CASSPRGGAGNTIYF.

This clone was picked up one time. This sequence joins TRBV29-1 and TRBJ1-1; no definite D call. CDR1 and CDR2 from the germline V gene are SQVTM and ANQGSEA. CDR3 length: 10 amino acids. Trimming removed 7 bases at V and 8 bases at J, with 11 bases between. The CDR3 protein is CSATTVEAFF. DNA of the CDR3: TGCAGCGCCACTACGGTCGAAGCTTTCTTT.

This clone has only one observation. The chain joins TRBV5-6 to TRBJ1-1, with TRBD1 matching over 10 bases. This CDR3 has 16 amino acids. The V gene's germline CDR1 is SGHDT and CDR2 YYEEEE. Losses at the gene ends were 4 bases for V and 3 bases for J; bases not matched to a gene: 9. CDR3 coding DNA: TGTGCCAGCAGCCGGGACAGGGGTTTGTGGGACACTGAAGCTTTCTTT. Amino acid sequence: CASSRDRGLWDTEAFF.

J is TRBJ2-2 and V is TRBV7-9, with a possible D match to TRBD1 (6 bases). The germline V and J ends were trimmed by 5 bases and 7 bases, with 8 bases remaining between them. Germline V gene lookup returns CDR1 SEHNR and CDR2 FQNEAQ (reference sequence). This CDR3 has 12 amino acids. The DNA for the CDR3 is TGTGCCAGCAGCAGGGGGATCGGGGAGCTGTTTTTT. It specifies CASSRGIGELFF.

To note about this clone: Distinct nucleotide sequences in the sample also encode this CDR3. This chain connects TRBV5-1 to TRBJ2-3; 7 bases match TRBD1. Germline V gives CDR1 SGHRS, CDR2 YFSETQ. J gave up 3 bases and V 0 bases, and 4 bases lay outside the gene matches. The CDR3 consists of 15 residues. CDR3 coding DNA: TGCGCCAGCAGCTTGGTTGTGACAGGGACAGATACGCAGTATTTT. Protein: CASSLVVTGTDTQYF. Filled out from reference TRBV5-1 and TRBJ2-3, the complete variable domain reads KAGVTQTPRYLIKTRGQQVTLSCSPISGHRSVSWYQQTPGQGLQFLFEYFSETQRNKGNFPGRFSGRQFSNSRSEMNVSTLELGDSALYLCASSLVVTGTDTQYFGPGTRLTVL.